Listed below are T cell receptor beta chains from one sample, sequenced in a study of T cell responses to AZD1222 COVID-19 vaccine. This table comes from immunoSEQ multiplex PCR, and its TCRdb copy is limited to in-frame clones, with some not included. The sample comprises 150,000 to 180,000 clones, about 92% of which are singletons, and 15% to 20% rests with the top ten. This sample comprised peripheral blood, obtained on day 0 of AZD1222 vaccination. These receptors were collected from an adult in good health. Both conserved end residues are part of each CDR3. D genes are given only for firm matches. Expanded clones get a size class; other rows say once, few or many, or leave the size out.

V	size	D	J	CDR3	DNA
TRBV3-1/TRBV3-2	NA	NA	TRBJ1-6	CASSPGQRIQGSPLHF	TGTGCCAGCAGCCCGGGACAAAGAATACAAGGATCACCCCTCCACTTT
TRBV7-3	NA	NA	TRBJ1-5	CASSLTGGQPQHF	TGTGCCAGCAGCTTAACGGGGGGCCAGCCCCAGCATTTT
TRBV27	NA	TRBD2	TRBJ2-7	CASRRLAGEQYF	TGTGCCAGCAGACGACTAGCGGGGGAGCAGTACTTC
TRBV7-3	NA	TRBD1	TRBJ1-3	CASSPGQAGGNTIYF	TGTGCCAGCAGCCCCGGACAGGCGGGAGGAAACACCATATATTTT
TRBV5-6	NA	NA	TRBJ1-1	CASGFGNTEAFF	TGTGCCAGTGGGTTTGGGAACACTGAAGCTTTCTTT
TRBV7-9	NA	NA	TRBJ2-7	CASSLRELSYEQYF	TGTGCCAGCAGCTTAAGAGAGCTGTCCTACGAGCAGTACTTC
TRBV28	few	NA	TRBJ1-3	CASGGFSGRSGNTIYF	TGTGCCAGTGGGGGGTTCTCGGGACGTTCTGGAAACACCATATATTTT
TRBV30	NA	NA	TRBJ1-1	CAWSRGTEAFF	TGTGCCTGGAGTCGGGGCACTGAAGCTTTCTTT
TRBV18	NA	NA	TRBJ2-5	CASSDDRRGETQYF	TGTGCCAGCTCAGATGACCGTAGGGGGGAGACCCAGTACTTC
TRBV4-2	few	NA	TRBJ1-5	CASTPGSQSNQPQHF	TGTGCCAGCACCCCAGGGAGCCAAAGCAATCAGCCCCAGCATTTT
TRBV28	once	NA	TRBJ1-1	CASSLWVTEAFF	TGTGCCAGCAGTTTATGGGTCACTGAAGCTTTCTTT
TRBV19	NA	NA	TRBJ1-2	CASSPGGGLGYGYTF	TGTGCCAGTAGTCCCGGGGGGGGGCTAGGCTATGGCTACACCTTC